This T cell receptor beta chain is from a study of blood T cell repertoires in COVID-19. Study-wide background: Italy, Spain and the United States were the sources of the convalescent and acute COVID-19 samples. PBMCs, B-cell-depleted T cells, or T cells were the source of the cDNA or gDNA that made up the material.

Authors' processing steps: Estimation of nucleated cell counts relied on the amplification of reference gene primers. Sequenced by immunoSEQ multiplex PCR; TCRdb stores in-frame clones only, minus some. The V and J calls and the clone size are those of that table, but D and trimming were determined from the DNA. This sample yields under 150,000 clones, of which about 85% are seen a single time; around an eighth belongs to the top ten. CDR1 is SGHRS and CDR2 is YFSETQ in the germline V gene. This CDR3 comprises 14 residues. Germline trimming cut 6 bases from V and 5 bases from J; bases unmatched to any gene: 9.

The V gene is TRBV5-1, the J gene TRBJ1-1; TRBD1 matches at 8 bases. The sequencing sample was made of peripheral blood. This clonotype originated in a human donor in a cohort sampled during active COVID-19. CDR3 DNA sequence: TGCGCCAGCAACCAACAGGGGGTGGGAACTGAAGCTTTCTTT. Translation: CASNQQGVGTEAFF.